Here is one T cell receptor beta chain with its context. The sample comes from a study of blood T cell repertoires in COVID-19. The overall study: Researchers got acute and convalescent COVID-19 samples from the United States, Italy and Spain. From T cells, B-cell-depleted T cells, or PBMCs came the material, which was cDNA or gDNA.

There are 14 residues in the CDR3. J was trimmed by 3 bases and V by 4 bases; bases with no gene match: 5. Germline assignment: CDR1 MNHEY and CDR2 SVGEGT. Under the authors' procedure: Reference gene primer amplification gave nucleated cell count estimates. The table came from immunoSEQ multiplex PCR; TCRdb's copy has only in-frame clones and leaves some out. V and J calls and clone size are as listed in that table; D and trimming were resolved from the DNA. The sample holds about 300,000 clones, 70% to 90% seen once. This chain joins TRBV6-2 or TRBV6-3 and TRBJ1-2, with 7 bases matching TRBD1. Sequenced input: peripheral blood. The receptor was isolated from a man between 18 and 29 years old who had recovered from COVID-19. The CDR3, as DNA: TGTGCCAGCAGTTCCACAGGGGTTTACTATGGCTACACCTTC. This translates into CASSSTGVYYGYTF.